Each of the 5 T cell receptor beta chains below was sequenced from the same sample in a study of blood T cell repertoires in COVID-19. Some clones are missing from TCRdb's copy, which holds only in-frame ones; the method was immunoSEQ multiplex PCR. The sample consists of roughly 240,000 clones, 80% to 90% of them appearing once. Material: PBMCs or T cells enriched from blood (not recorded which). The receptors were gathered from a man aged 45-65 years who had been exposed to COVID-19.

This clone was recorded a few times. V usage is TRBV18 and J usage is TRBJ1-1; tentative D call: TRBD1 (5 bases). Germline CDR1 and CDR2: KGHSH and LQKENI. The CDR3 loop spans 14 amino acids. V lost 5 bases, J lost 4 bases, and 14 bases lay in between. CDR3 nucleotides: TGTGCCAGCTCAGAAATCAGGGCAGGCACTGAAGCTTTCTTT. Amino acid sequence: CASSEIRAGTEAFF.

CDR3 bases: TGTGCCATCAACACGGCAGGATCCGGGGAGCTGTTTTTT. It yields the protein CAINTAGSGELFF. The chain couples TRBV10-3 to TRBJ2-2, with D unclear. This CDR3 has 13 amino acids. Deletions cut 7 bases from V and 6 bases from J, with 12 bases between. Germline V gene sequence: CDR1 ENHRY, CDR2 SYGVKD.

This clone was recorded once. The chain joins TRBV18 to TRBJ1-6, with 10 bases lining up with TRBD1. This CDR3 has 15 residues. Trimming cost V 3 bases and J 9 bases; bases outside gene matches: 5. Germline CDR1 and CDR2: KGHSH and LQKENI. This CDR3 reads CASSPRQGAGSPLHF. As DNA, the CDR3 is TGTGCCAGCTCACCTAGACAGGGGGCTGGTTCACCCCTCCACTTT.

The genes are TRBV5-6 and TRBJ2-7; D ambiguous. Per germline, CDR1 SGHDT and CDR2 YYEEEE. The V gene lost 4 bases and the J gene lost 7 bases, with 12 bases spanning the gap. This CDR3 has 12 residues. Here the CDR3 DNA reads TGTGCCAGCAGCCTCCCGCCCCGGGAGCAGTACTTC. This translates into CASSLPPREQYF.

This clone was seen only once. The chain employs TRBV27 and TRBJ2-1, with D possibly being TRBD1 (6 bases). With 5 bases removed from V and 2 bases from J, the gap between germline ends came to 10 bases. Germline V gene data show CDR1 as MNHEY and CDR2 as SMNVEV (reference sequence). CDR3 length: 14 residues. CDR3 DNA sequence: TGTGCCAGCAGTACGACAGGAGCCTACAATGAGCAGTTCTTC. Amino acid sequence: CASSTTGAYNEQFF.